One TCR beta chain is described in this entry. The target of this receptor is not known. It has no much larger one-base neighbor in the sample; base qualities were not kept. From the germline V gene, CDR1 is SGHVS and CDR2 is FQNEAQ. Trimming accounts for 6 bases at V and 2 bases at J, while the number of junction bases matched to no gene is 0. The CDR3 contains 12 residues, cysteine and phenylalanine counted. Just the 36-base CDR3 DNA is kept, in frame starting at base 1. The immunoSEQ Assay, a bias-controlled multiplex PCR, was used to amplify TCRbeta CDR3 regions from genomic DNA. Turning to the authors' computational methods: The number of nucleated cells in each sample was estimated by amplification of reference gene primers within the assay. To quantify the absolute abundance of each unique TCRbeta CDR3 rearrangement, sequence reads were collapsed and filtered. For each sample, productive Simpson clonality was calculated as the square root of Simpson's diversity index over productive rearrangements. As stored in TCRdb, this immuneACCESS dataset retains in-frame rearrangements with V and J assigned. A fraction of the clones does not appear; measured against another copy, unresolved V genes explain less than half of the discrepancy, and the remainder lacks a known reason. That table gives V, J and clone size, and the DNA gave D and trimming. In all, the sample holds about 190,000 clones, and roughly 82% of those were seen once. The ten largest clones take up about 4.9% of the sample.

The source of the sample is a study of blood T cell repertoires in COVID-19 (dated by TCRdb to the early 2020s). Concerning the study at large: Samples covering the acute and convalescent phases of COVID-19 were provided by collaborators in the United States, Italy and Spain. The material from the prospective study consisted of cDNA or gDNA derived from T cells, B-cell-depleted T cells, or PBMCs. Deeply sampled blood TCRbeta repertoires from subjects exposed to, actively infected with, or recovered from COVID-19 were included in the dataset. The repertoires were released in a freely available public database intended as a resource for research on the immune response to SARS-CoV-2. The samples were drawn from two sources: the first 160 participants of the ongoing ImmuneRACE study, and over 1,000 subjects contributed by 6 global collaborators. A de-identified subject ID, COVID-19 status, age in years and sex were almost always included in the sample metadata. HLA class I and class II types, where available, came from metadata supplied by the sample provider rather than from assay-based typing.

Each collaborating institution followed its own protocols to collect whole blood in K2EDTA tubes. For TCRbeta analysis, collaborators shipped samples as frozen whole blood, isolated PBMCs, or DNA extracted from either of those sample types. Results and caveats for the whole study, not just this receptor: How much clinical and demographic metadata was included differed by source and by participant, and the metadata was provided uncurated.

The receptor was isolated from a young woman with acute or convalescent COVID-19. In this chain, TRBV7-8 is recombined with TRBJ2-5; 7 central bases correspond to TRBD1. Material: peripheral blood. The nucleotides are TGTGCCAGCAGACAGGGGCAAGAGACCCAGTACTTC. It encodes CASRQGQETQYF.